Presented here are 29 T cell receptor beta chains from one specimen sequenced in a study of blood T cells in healthy people across ages. A J-beta primer mix and a sample-barcoded 5' primer were used in a second PCR of roughly 6 to 11 cycles. TCRdb called the 5' RACE reads again in MiXCR, with one record for every CDR3 protein. The table has 920,000 or so distinct CDR3 sequences, more than 40% seen once. The sample comprised blood. The receptors shown here come from a woman in her sixties or seventies in good health.

This chain links TRBV20-1 with TRBJ2-1; D tentatively reads TRBD1 or TRBD2 (5 bases each). The CDR3 has 13 residues. V gave up 3 bases and J gave up 3 bases, with 9 bases separating them. Germline values: CDR1 DFQATT, CDR2 SNEGSKA (reference sequence). The CDR3 spells CSARGTDYNEQFF. In nucleotides, the CDR3 is TGCAGTGCTAGGGGGACCGACTACAATGAGCAGTTCTTC.

The chain combines TRBV5-1 with TRBJ2-7, with TRBD1 as a possible D gene (6 bases). The CDR3 runs to 14 residues. V was trimmed by 3 bases and J by 0 bases, leaving 10 bases between them. Germline V gene lookup returns CDR1 SGHRS and CDR2 YFSETQ. CDR3 region: CASSYRESSYEQYF. CDR3 coding DNA: TGCGCCAGCAGCTACAGGGAGTCCTCCTACGAGCAGTACTTC.

The CDR3 is CASSLTGGDYEQYF. The CDR3 bases are TGTGCCAGCAGTTTGACAGGGGGGGACTACGAGCAGTACTTC. The chain couples TRBV28 to TRBJ2-5; TRBD1 matches at 9 bases. The J call is doubtful: the DNA matches TRBJ2-7 better. CDR3 length equals 14 residues. Germline lookup yields CDR1 MDHEN and CDR2 SYDVKM.

This clonotype was recorded many times. This rearrangement joins TRBV7-9 to TRBJ2-7, with D possibly being TRBD1 (6 bases). V was cut by 6 bases and J by 3 bases, with 12 bases left in between. From germline, CDR1 is SEHNR and CDR2 FQNEAQ (reference sequence). The CDR3 loop spans 13 amino acids. The CDR3 DNA reads TGTGCCAGCAGTTCAGGACAGAGCTACGAGCAGTACTTC. Encoded protein: CASSSGQSYEQYF.

This chain uses TRBV20-1 with TRBJ2-5; D possibly corresponds to TRBD1 (5 bases). The J call is in doubt because the DNA end fits TRBJ2-7 better. CDR1 and CDR2 from the germline V gene are DFQATT and SNEGSKA (reference sequence). There are 14 residues in the CDR3. CDR3 amino acids: CSARDLQAPGEQYF. In DNA form, the CDR3 reads TGCAGTGCTAGAGATTTACAGGCTCCGGGCGAGCAGTACTTC.

The CDR3 loop reads CSVEPGVGGYNEQFF. CDR3 nucleotide sequence: TGCAGCGTTGAGCCAGGGGTGGGTGGGTACAATGAGCAGTTCTTC. The chain carries TRBV29-1 and TRBJ2-1; D possibly corresponds to TRBD1 (6 bases). This CDR3 region has 15 residues. CDR1 and CDR2 (germline): SQVTM, ANQGSEA. Trimming removed 3 bases at V and 4 bases at J, with 16 bases between.

The gene calls are TRBV20-1 and TRBJ2-1, with 7 bases aligning to TRBD1. The CDR3 totals 16 residues. Germline loops: CDR1 DFQATT, CDR2 SNEGSKA (reference sequence). The J segment lost 1 base and the V segment lost 4 bases, leaving 10 bases of the junction unmatched. The CDR3 region has the DNA TGCAGTGCTAAAACTCCAGGGGGTATGTCCTACAATGAGCAGTTCTTC. Protein product: CSAKTPGGMSYNEQFF.

The chain combines TRBV28 with TRBJ2-3; TRBD2 matches at 8 bases. The CDR3 is made up of 19 amino acids. The ends lost 2 bases at V and 1 base at J; junction bases unmatched: 14. CDR1 is MDHEN, CDR2 SYDVKM, per germline. The CDR3 nucleotides read TGTGCCAGCAGTTTAGATGCTAGCGGGCGAGGGAGGGGCACAGATACGCAGTATTTT. Translating it yields CASSLDASGRGRGTDTQYF.

The chain carries TRBV25-1 and TRBJ2-4; D not resolved. The closer fit of TRBJ2-7 to the DNA end suggests the J call may be wrong. The CDR3 runs to 12 residues. Germline V CDR1 and CDR2: MGHDK, SYGVNS. The CDR3 spells CASSEGPSEQYF. For the CDR3, the DNA is TGTGCCAGCAGTGAAGGGCCATCCGAGCAGTACTTC.

This rearrangement joins TRBV20-1 to TRBJ1-5; 9 positions match TRBD1. The CDR3 loop spans 12 amino acids. Looked up from germline, CDR1 is DFQATT and CDR2 is SNEGSKA (reference sequence). V lost 6 bases and J lost 6; bases outside the gene matches: 3. CDR3 region: CSAGTGSQPQHF. CDR3 DNA sequence: TGCAGTGCAGGGACAGGGAGTCAGCCCCAGCATTTT.

Ten or more counts support this clonotype. J is TRBJ2-3 and V is TRBV7-9; 9 bases align to TRBD2. V lost 5 bases to trimming and J lost 14 bases; unmatched junction nucleotides: 14. Germline V gives CDR1 SEHNR, CDR2 FQNEAQ (reference sequence). The CDR3 length is 14 residues. The CDR3 region is CASSLIAGDATGYF. For the CDR3, the DNA is TGTGCCAGCAGCCTCATAGCGGGAGACGCCACCGGGTATTTT.

In DNA, the CDR3 is TGTGCCAGCAGCCACGGGGCTAACACTGAAGCTTTCTTT. This codes for CASSHGANTEAFF. V is TRBV7-3 and J is TRBJ1-1; D possibly corresponds to TRBD1 (5 bases). V shed 5 bases and J shed 2 bases, with 9 bases lying between them. Germline CDR1 and CDR2: SGHTA and FQGTGA. The length of the CDR3 is 13 residues.

The rearrangement links TRBV12-3 or TRBV12-4 to TRBJ2-1, with TRBD1 matching over 7 bases. This CDR3 has 14 amino acids. J lost 4 bases, V lost 8 bases, and 8 bases had no gene match. The DNA of the CDR3 is TGTGCCAGCCTCCGGGACAGATCTTACAATGAGCAGTTCTTC. Translation gives CASLRDRSYNEQFF.

The chain employs TRBV29-1 and TRBJ2-1; 13 bases are a match to TRBD2. Trimming cost V 0 bases and J 8 bases; bases outside gene matches: 16. CDR3 length: 19 amino acids. Germline-derived CDR1 and CDR2 are SQVTM and ANQGSEA. The CDR3 nucleotides are TGCAGCGTTGAAGATCTTAACTCCAAGGGACTAGCGGGATTAGATGAGCAGTTCTTC. Its protein product is CSVEDLNSKGLAGLDEQFF.

Worth noting for this clonotype: A much larger clone sits a single nucleotide away, making a read error possible. The gene calls are TRBV7-6 and TRBJ2-1; no clear D gene. The CDR3 length is 15 residues. Germline V CDR1 and CDR2: SGHVS, FNYEAQ. CDR3 DNA: TGTGCCAGCAGCCCGGTTCTGAGCTCCTACACTGAGCAGTTCTTC. As protein: CASSPVLSSYTEQFF. The whole variable domain, filled in from reference TRBV7-6 and TRBJ2-1, reads GAGVSQSPRYKVTKRGQDVALRCDPISGHVSLYWYRQALGQGPEFLTYFNYEAQQDKSGLPNDRFSAERPEGSISTLTIQRTEQRDSAMYRCASSPVLSSYTEQFFGPGTRLTVL.

The DNA of the CDR3 is TGTGCCAGCAGTTACAATGCGGGGTACAATGAGCAGTTCTTC. This gives the protein CASSYNAGYNEQFF. J is TRBJ2-1 and V is TRBV6-2 or TRBV6-3; tentatively, D is TRBD2 (6 bases). Germline V gene data show CDR1 as MNHEY and CDR2 as SVGEGT. The V end was cut by 2 bases, the J end by 4 bases, with 9 bases between. The CDR3 is made up of 14 amino acids.

This chain joins TRBV10-2 and TRBJ1-4; D is unresolved. Trimming stripped 7 bases from V and 6 bases from J, with 12 bases between. The CDR3 runs to 13 residues. The V gene's germline CDR1 is WSHSY and CDR2 SAAADI. The DNA for the CDR3 is TGCGCCAGCACTGGACGGTCATATGAAAAACTGTTTTTT. Protein product: CASTGRSYEKLFF.

The chain is built from TRBV24-1 and TRBJ1-5; D gene uncertain. The germline V gene has CDR1 KGHDR and CDR2 SFDVKD. The V gene lost 4 bases and the J gene lost 9 bases, with 18 bases spanning the gap. This CDR3 has 15 amino acids. As DNA, the CDR3 is TGTGCCACCAGTGACCCGAAGGATCCGGATCGGCCCCAGCATTTT. This gives the protein CATSDPKDPDRPQHF.

The V and J genes are TRBV20-1 and TRBJ2-5; no clear D. CDR1 is DFQATT, CDR2 SNEGSKA, per germline (reference sequence). Trimming left V 6 bases short and J 11 bases short, with 28 bases between. The CDR3 sequence is 15 residues long. The CDR3 nucleotides read TGCAGTGCACCCCCACCGAGATCAAAGGGCCATGAGCAGTACTTC. It translates to CSAPPPRSKGHEQYF.

Concerning this clonotype: At one boundary the junction diverges from the germline segment, which might be a read error. V is TRBV5-1 and J is TRBJ2-3; 7 positions agree with TRBD1. CDR1 is SGHRS and CDR2 is YFSETQ in the germline V gene. This CDR3 has 15 residues. The CDR3, as DNA: TGCGCCAGCAGCACCCGGGACAGACGAACAGATACGCGGTATTTT. It yields the protein CASSTRDRRTDTRYF.

This chain links TRBV4-1 with TRBJ2-7; D remains unclear. The J call may be wrong; the DNA end is better matched by TRBJ2-5. Per germline, CDR1 MGHRA and CDR2 YSYEKL. The CDR3 is made up of 14 amino acids. The CDR3 DNA reads TGCGCCAGCAGCCAAGATTCTGGCGTGGGGACCCAGTACTTC. Translation gives CASSQDSGVGTQYF.

Notes on this clonotype: A junction boundary mismatches the germline segment, possibly from a read error. The rearrangement uses TRBV2 and TRBJ1-2; D is unclear. From germline, CDR1 is SNHLY and CDR2 FYNNEI. The CDR3 contains 16 residues. The chain's CDR3 is CAGSEALTGLGYGYTF. As DNA, the CDR3 is TGTGCCGGCAGTGAAGCGCTTACTGGGTTAGGGTATGGCTACACCTTC.

The table lists this clonotype with a few counts. This chain uses TRBV2 with TRBJ2-1, with D maybe TRBD2 (5 bases). Deletions cut 3 bases from V and 2 bases from J, with 14 bases between. CDR1 and CDR2 (germline): SNHLY, FYNNEI. The CDR3 runs 16 residues. This chain's CDR3 is CASSDAGLVAYNEQFF. The CDR3 DNA follows: TGTGCCAGCAGTGACGCGGGCCTAGTGGCCTACAATGAGCAGTTCTTC.

The chain joins TRBV29-1 to TRBJ2-4; TRBD1 aligns across 9 bases. The end of the DNA fits TRBJ2-7 better, so the J call may be wrong. Looked up from germline, CDR1 is SQVTM and CDR2 is ANQGSEA. The CDR3 sequence is 13 residues long. The CDR3 region has the DNA TGCAGCGACCGCGGGACAGGGCGATTCGAGCAGTACTTC. This encodes CSDRGTGRFEQYF.

The chain carries TRBV7-2 and TRBJ1-2; D possibly corresponds to TRBD1 (5 bases). The CDR3 length is 14 residues. Trimming left V 5 bases short and J 3 bases short, with 13 bases between. From germline, CDR1 is SGHTA and CDR2 FQGNSA. In nucleotides, the CDR3 is TGTGCCAGCAGCCCCTACGTGACAGACTATGGCTACACCTTC. Amino acid sequence: CASSPYVTDYGYTF.

This sequence joins TRBV7-9 and TRBJ2-1; D is undetermined. The tail of the sequence fits TRBJ2-7 better, so the J call may be wrong. This CDR3 has 16 residues. Per the germline V gene, CDR1 is SEHNR and CDR2 is FQNEAQ (reference sequence). The CDR3: CASSLFTQSPNYEQYF. CDR3 in DNA: TGTGCCAGCAGCTTATTCACACAGAGTCCAAACTACGAGCAGTACTTC.

This clonotype appeared a few times. The V and J genes are TRBV12-3 or TRBV12-4 and TRBJ2-1; no definite D call. The CDR3 is 16 amino acids. Trimming pared 2 bases from V and 5 bases from J, leaving 16 bases between. This chain's CDR3 is CASSLLALPPHNEQFF. CDR3 nucleotides: TGTGCCAGCAGTTTATTGGCATTACCTCCTCACAATGAGCAGTTCTTC.

This clonotype has just a few counts. The chain carries TRBV29-1 and TRBJ2-7, with 10 bases fitting TRBD1. This CDR3 region has 11 residues. With V trimmed by 6 bases and J by 6 bases, 2 bases remained unmatched. In germline, CDR1 is SQVTM, CDR2 ANQGSEA. CDR3 residues: CSVGTGAEQYF. The CDR3 bases are TGCAGCGTCGGGACAGGGGCCGAGCAGTACTTC.

This rearrangement joins TRBV20-1 to TRBJ2-5; 7 positions match TRBD2. This CDR3 contains 13 residues. CDR1 is DFQATT and CDR2 is SNEGSKA in the germline V gene (reference sequence). The V and J ends lost 2 bases and 5 bases, in that order; junction bases with no gene match: 5. In DNA form, the CDR3 reads TGCAGTGCTAGAAAGCGGGACGGGGAGACCCAGTACTTC. Amino acids: CSARKRDGETQYF.